These 16 T cell receptor beta chains were sequenced from one sample in a study of T cell repertoires in cytomegalovirus infection. From the reads, TCRdb called clonotypes with MiXCR, one entry per CDR3 protein. Of around 540,000 distinct CDR3 sequences in the sample, roughly a third were seen once. Their specific antigens are unknown. The sample in question was cultured PBMCs, obtained from culture after CMV antigen stimulation. Receptors were obtained from a human donor in good health (CMV status not recorded). Some clones in this sample may be carry-over from other donors' samples.

This clonotype has just a few counts. This chain uses TRBV5-1 with TRBJ2-7, with D tentatively TRBD1 or TRBD2 (5 bases each). The CDR3 sequence is 15 residues long. Germline V gene lookup returns CDR1 SGHRS and CDR2 YFSETQ. Trimming took off 3 bases at V and 2 bases at J, with 15 bases between the two ends. The CDR3 sequence: CASSSLGTHPYEQYF. CDR3 bases: TGCGCCAGCAGCTCCCTCGGGACGCACCCCTACGAGCAGTACTTC. The full variable domain, completed using reference TRBV5-1 and TRBJ2-7, is KAGVTQTPRYLIKTRGQQVTLSCSPISGHRSVSWYQQTPGQGLQFLFEYFSETQRNKGNFPGRFSGRQFSNSRSEMNVSTLELGDSALYLCASSSLGTHPYEQYFGPGTRLTVT.

The chain uses TRBV20-1 and TRBJ1-2; unclear D gene. Trimming removed 1 base from V and 6 bases from J, with 12 bases in between. The CDR3 extends over 13 amino acids. CDR1 and CDR2 (germline): DFQATT, SNEGSKA (reference sequence). CDR3 residues: CSARATLEHGYTF. The CDR3 nucleotides are TGCAGTGCTAGAGCTACCCTAGAACATGGCTACACCTTC.

The J gene is TRBJ2-7, the V gene TRBV5-6; 8 bases map to TRBD2. The ends lost 4 bases at V and 3 bases at J; junction bases unmatched: 9. Germline V lookup: CDR1 SGHDT, CDR2 YYEEEE. There are 15 residues in the CDR3. The CDR3 is CASSNVQRGYYEQYV. Here the CDR3 DNA reads TGTGCCAGCAGCAATGTCCAGCGGGGGTACTACGAGCAGTACGTC.

The J gene is TRBJ2-3, the V gene TRBV20-1; D perhaps matches TRBD2 (5 bases). From germline, CDR1 is DFQATT and CDR2 SNEGSKA (reference sequence). This CDR3 contains 16 residues. Deletions cut 6 bases from V and 0 bases from J, with 19 bases between. The CDR3 sequence is CSAVGLAGPSTDTQYF. The CDR3 bases are TGCAGTGCGGTCGGCTTGGCGGGCCCTAGCACAGATACGCAGTATTTT.

The gene calls are TRBV28 and TRBJ2-7; 12 bases agree with TRBD2. Looked up from germline, CDR1 is MDHEN and CDR2 is SYDVKM. CDR3 length: 14 amino acids. The V gene end was trimmed by 8 bases and the J gene end by 2 bases; junction bases not matched to a gene: 4. The CDR3 DNA sequence: TGTGCCAGCGAAAGGACTAGCGGGACCTACGAGCAGTACTTC. Its translation is CASERTSGTYEQYF.

The V and J genes are TRBV6-2 or TRBV6-3 and TRBJ2-7, with TRBD1 matching 7 bases. Looked up from germline, CDR1 is MNHEY and CDR2 is SVGEGT. The CDR3 length is 13 residues. The trim removed 6 bases at V and 5 bases at J, leaving 7 bases unmatched. The CDR3: CASRPTGVDEQYV. DNA of the CDR3: TGTGCCAGCAGGCCAACAGGGGTGGACGAGCAGTACGTC.

The chain links TRBV28 to TRBJ1-1; possibly TRBD1 for D (6 bases). Germline V lookup: CDR1 MDHEN, CDR2 SYDVKM. CDR3 length: 15 residues. V lost 2 bases and J lost 2, with 12 bases in between. The CDR3 coding sequence is TGTGCCAGCAGTTTAGTTAAGGGGGTTAACACTGAAGCTTTCTTT. Its protein is CASSLVKGVNTEAFF.

The chain uses TRBV13 and TRBJ1-2; 7 bases fit TRBD1. Germline loops: CDR1 PRHDT, CDR2 FYEKMQ (reference sequence). The CDR3 runs 18 residues. V was pared by 4 bases and J by 2 bases, with 16 bases of the junction left unmatched. The CDR3 coding sequence is TGTGCCAGCAGCTCAGTATTTGAGCCGGGACAGCTGAACTATGGCTACACCTTC. Translated: CASSSVFEPGQLNYGYTF. Full variable domain (rest looked up from reference TRBV13 and TRBJ1-2): AAGVIQSPRHLIKEKRETATLKCYPIPRHDTVYWYQQGPGQDPQFLISFYEKMQSDKGSIPDRFSAQQFSDYHSELNMSSLELGDSALYFCASSSVFEPGQLNYGYTFGSGTRLTVV.

Only a few counts were recorded for this clonotype. This sequence joins TRBV7-9 and TRBJ1-1; D is undetermined. V lost 6 bases and J 3 bases, leaving 11 bases between the germline ends. The germline V gene has CDR1 SEHNR and CDR2 FQNEAQ (reference sequence). This CDR3 spans 13 amino acids. DNA of the CDR3: TGTGCCAGCAGTCGACTCGGGGACACTGAAGCTTTCTTT. This encodes CASSRLGDTEAFF.

The rearrangement joins TRBV27 to TRBJ1-4; no firm D call. V lost 9 bases to trimming and J lost 5 bases, with 22 bases between them. In germline, CDR1 is MNHEY, CDR2 SMNVEV (reference sequence). This CDR3 comprises 16 residues. The CDR3 loop reads CARVPGPACGNEKLFF. The CDR3 region has the DNA TGTGCCAGGGTTCCCGGGCCGGCTTGTGGCAATGAAAAACTGTTTTTT.

This chain uses TRBV6-6 with TRBJ1-5, with D tentatively TRBD1 (5 bases). The CDR3 has 14 residues. Germline V CDR1 and CDR2: MNHNY, SVGAGI (reference sequence). CDR3 sequence: CAAGGIHGNQPQHF. The CDR3 nucleotides read TGTGCAGCTGGGGGGATTCACGGCAATCAGCCCCAGCATTTT.

This clonotype showed up just a few times. The rearrangement links TRBV7-2 to TRBJ1-2; TRBD1 matches at 8 bases. The CDR3 runs 14 residues. CDR1 and CDR2 (germline): SGHTA, FQGNSA. V shed 5 bases and J 4 bases; nucleotides not matched to a gene: 6. CDR3 in amino acids: CASSAGQGGYGYTF. The CDR3 DNA sequence: TGTGCCAGCAGCGCTGGACAGGGTGGCTATGGCTACACCTTC.

In regard to this clonotype: A read error may produce the germline difference seen at one junction end. The chain couples TRBV7-2 to TRBJ2-3; D might be TRBD2 (8 bases). The CDR3 is made up of 15 amino acids. Germline CDR1 SGHTA, CDR2 FQGNSA. The CDR3 reads CASSVAGQHTDTQYF. The CDR3 DNA sequence: TGTGCCAGCAGCGTAGCGGGACAGCACACAGATACGCAGTATTTT.

This clonotype came up a few times. CDR3: CASRETYGATVAAFF. CDR3 sequence (DNA): TGTGCCAGCAGGGAAACCTACGGGGCCACGGTCGCCGCTTTCTTT. The genes are TRBV6-1 and TRBJ1-1; the D gene is possibly TRBD1 (5 bases). CDR3 length: 15 residues. Germline loops: CDR1 MNHNS, CDR2 SASEGT. V lost 6 bases and J 11 bases, leaving 25 bases between the germline ends.

This clonotype was picked up a small number of times. This sequence joins TRBV12-3 or TRBV12-4 and TRBJ2-7, with D uncertain. V dropped 6 bases and J dropped 4 bases, with 13 bases sitting between them. The CDR3 consists of 13 residues. The CDR3 loop is CASSRASLYEQYV. Here the CDR3 DNA reads TGTGCCAGCAGCCGCGCGAGTTTATACGAGCAGTACGTC.

The rearrangement uses TRBV4-1 and TRBJ2-1, with 12 bases fitting TRBD1. The germline CDR1 and CDR2 sequences are MGHRA and YSYEKL. This CDR3 region has 14 residues. V gave up 0 bases and J gave up 14 bases; unmatched junction bases: 5. The CDR3 DNA reads as TGCGCCAGCAGCCAAGACGGGACAGGGGGCCGGGAGTTCTTC. It is translated as CASSQDGTGGREFF.